Listed here is a single TCR beta chain. This record belongs to a study of shared clonotypes between healthy human individuals. Germline V gene lookup returns CDR1 SQVTM and CDR2 ANQGSEA. V lost 1 base to trimming and J lost 3 bases, with 11 bases between them. This CDR3 is 14 amino acids long. Measured with immunoSEQ multiplex PCR; TCRdb has only the in-frame clones, and not every one. The sample yields some 2,500,000 clones, 80% to 95% seen once. V is TRBV29-1 and J is TRBJ2-3; D is unclear. The receptor was isolated from a man between 18 and 35 years old in good health. Some clones in this sample may be carry-over from other donors' samples. The sequenced material came from naive CD4+ T cells from PBMCs. Indicated subset: CD45RA+ positively selected. The CDR3 region has the DNA TGCAGCGTTGAAGCTGGTAGGGCGACAGATACGCAGTATTTT. Encoded protein: CSVEAGRATDTQYF.